Reported below is one T cell receptor beta chain. Its antigen is undetermined. The donors (healthy individuals) were bone marrow donors. PCR used 60 Vbeta primers and 13 Jbeta primers. Sequenced by immunoSEQ multiplex PCR; TCRdb stores in-frame clones only, minus some. The table lists about 37,000 clones, 81% of them singletons. This entry comes from a study of cytomegalovirus exposure and HLA in healthy donors. Study results and caveats: The authors enumerated roughly 180 TCR beta chains as linked to cytomegalovirus. It was confirmed in vitro that three of the CMV-associated chains were specific for CMV antigens. TCR beta V- and J-gene trimming, according to a later analysis, was linked to a missense DCLRE1C variant.

The V gene's germline CDR1 is MNHEY and CDR2 SMNVEV (reference sequence). V lost 4 bases, J lost 5 bases, and 9 bases lay in between. CDR3 length: 13 amino acids. The TCR originated in a woman in her thirties or forties in good health and CMV-seronegative. The V call is TRBV27, the J call TRBJ1-5; D is uncertain. The sequenced sample was PBMCs. The CDR3 protein is CASSSSRDQPQHF. The CDR3 nucleotides read TGTGCCAGCAGTTCCTCGCGGGATCAGCCCCAGCATTTT.